This T cell receptor beta chain was recorded in a study of shared clonotypes between healthy human individuals. Study at large: Per-donor plates numbered three CD4 naive, three CD4 memory, two CD8 naive and one CD8 memory. Study-level findings and limits: Genetic and exposure-history diversity was limited by the few donors. Naive subsets, compared against memory subsets, generally had larger estimated richness values.

As to this clone: Its antigen remains unidentified.

Germline CDR1 and CDR2: GTSNPN and SVGIG (reference sequence). The CDR3 contains 13 residues. V was cut by 7 bases and J by 11 bases, with 23 bases left in between. TCRdb keeps only in-frame clones here, not all; method: immunoSEQ multiplex PCR. Of hundreds of thousands of clones listed, 73% were seen once; the top ten hold 1.5% to 2%. The source of this sequence is a woman aged 25 to 45 in good health. Sequencing was carried out using memory CD4+ T cells sorted from blood. Subset indicated: CD45RA-negative fraction. The rearrangement joins TRBV30 to TRBJ2-5; perhaps TRBD2 as D (5 bases). The CDR3: CALGASLVGEQYF. CDR3 in DNA: TGTGCCTTGGGAGCAAGCCTGGTAGGAGAGCAGTACTTC.